This T cell receptor (beta chain) was recorded in a study of T cells after posttransplantation cyclophosphamide. Germline V gene data show CDR1 as SGHDT and CDR2 as YYEEEE. The CDR3 has 15 residues. After removal of 4 bases from V and 7 bases from J, the junction contained 7 bases not matched to a gene. In its sample, this clone was seen many times. Busulfan-fludarabine conditioning, marrow transplant, and cyclophosphamide on days +3 and +4 were administered. Clones were read by immunoSEQ multiplex PCR, and TCRdb kept only the in-frame ones, dropping some. The data show approximately 8,000 clones, with none appearing a single time.

This sequence was found in a male patient in his late teens or twenties who received an allogeneic stem cell transplant from an unrelated donor, was CMV-positive, and had acute and chronic GVHD. Some of the T cells may derive from the graft donor. The sample here was PBMCs, taken after allogeneic stem cell transplant with posttransplant cyclophosphamide. This chain links TRBV5-6 with TRBJ1-6, with 8 bases lining up with TRBD1. CDR3 residues: CASSQGQGENSPLHF. The CDR3 coding sequence is TGTGCCAGCAGCCAAGGACAGGGAGAGAATTCACCCCTCCACTTT.